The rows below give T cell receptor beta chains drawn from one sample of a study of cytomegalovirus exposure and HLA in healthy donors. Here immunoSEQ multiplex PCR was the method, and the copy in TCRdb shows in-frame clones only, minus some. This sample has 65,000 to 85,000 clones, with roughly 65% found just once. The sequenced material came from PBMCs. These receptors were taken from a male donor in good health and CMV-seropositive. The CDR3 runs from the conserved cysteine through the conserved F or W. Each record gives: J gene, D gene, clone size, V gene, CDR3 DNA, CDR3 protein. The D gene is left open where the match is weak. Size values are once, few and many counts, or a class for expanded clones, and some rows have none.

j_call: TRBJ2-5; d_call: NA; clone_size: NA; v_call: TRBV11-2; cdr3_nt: TGTGCCAGCAGCTTAGTCCGTTTCGGCGGGCAAGAGACCCAGTACTTC; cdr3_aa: CASSLVRFGGQETQYF
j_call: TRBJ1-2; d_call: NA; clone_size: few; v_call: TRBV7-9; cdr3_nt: TGTTCCAGCAGCTTTTCCGGGGGGACGGCGGTGGGGAGGGGCTACACCTTC; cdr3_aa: CSSSFSGGTAVGRGYTF
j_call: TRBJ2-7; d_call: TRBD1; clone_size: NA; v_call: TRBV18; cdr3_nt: TGTGCCAGCTCAGCGCAGGGGGCGGTCAACTACGAGCAGTACTTC; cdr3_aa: CASSAQGAVNYEQYF
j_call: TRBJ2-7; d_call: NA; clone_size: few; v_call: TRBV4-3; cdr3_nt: TGCGCCAGCAGCCAAGATGACAGGAGCTCCTACGAGCAGTACTTC; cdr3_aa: CASSQDDRSSYEQYF
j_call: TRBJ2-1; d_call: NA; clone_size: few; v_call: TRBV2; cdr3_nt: TGTGCCAGCACCCTTTACCTAGCTCCTCTAAGAGGCAATGAGCAGTTCTTC; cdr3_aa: CASTLYLAPLRGNEQFF
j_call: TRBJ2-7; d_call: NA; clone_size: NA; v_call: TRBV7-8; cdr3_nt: TGTGCCAGCAGCTTGAGCTCCTACGAGCAGTACTTC; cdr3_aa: CASSLSSYEQYF
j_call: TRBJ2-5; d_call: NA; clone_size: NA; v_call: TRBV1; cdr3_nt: TGCACCAGCAGCCAACCCCTAGCGGTCCAAGAGACCCAGTACTTC; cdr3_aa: CTSSQPLAVQETQYF
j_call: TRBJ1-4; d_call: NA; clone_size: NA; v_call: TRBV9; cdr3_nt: TGTGCCAGCAGCGCGGAGGGGAGGACTAATGAAAAACTGTTTTTT; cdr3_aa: CASSAEGRTNEKLFF
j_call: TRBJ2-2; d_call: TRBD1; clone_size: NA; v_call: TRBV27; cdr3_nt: TGTGCCAGCAGTTTCAACAGGGGGACCGGGGAGCTGTTTTTT; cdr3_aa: CASSFNRGTGELFF
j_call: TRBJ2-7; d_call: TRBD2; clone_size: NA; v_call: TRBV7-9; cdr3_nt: TGTGCCAGCAGCTTATATCCAGCGGGGGCCTACGAGCAGTACTTC; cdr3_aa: CASSLYPAGAYEQYF
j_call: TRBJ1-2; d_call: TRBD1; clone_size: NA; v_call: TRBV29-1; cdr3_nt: TGCAGCGTTTACAGGGGTGGCTATGGCTACACCTTC; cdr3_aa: CSVYRGGYGYTF
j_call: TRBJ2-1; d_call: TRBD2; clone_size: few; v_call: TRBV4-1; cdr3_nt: TGTGCCAGCAGCTTAATGGGACTAGCGGGAGACGGTGAGCAGTTCTTC; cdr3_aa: CASSLMGLAGDGEQFF
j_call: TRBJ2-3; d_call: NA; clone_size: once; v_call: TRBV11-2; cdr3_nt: TGTGCCAGCAGCTTAGTAGAGCGGGCTAGAACAGATACGCAGTATTTT; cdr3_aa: CASSLVERARTDTQYF
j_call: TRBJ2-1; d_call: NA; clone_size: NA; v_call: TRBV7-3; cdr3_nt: TGTGCCAGCAGCTTAACTCAATACAATGAGCAGTTCTTC; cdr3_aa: CASSLTQYNEQFF
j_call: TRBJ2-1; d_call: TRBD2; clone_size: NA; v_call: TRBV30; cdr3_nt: TGTGCCTGGAGTGTAGGGCTAGCGGGAATCAATGAGCAGTTCTTC; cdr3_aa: CAWSVGLAGINEQFF
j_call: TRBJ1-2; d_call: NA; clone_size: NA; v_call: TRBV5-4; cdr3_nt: TGTGCCAGCAGCTCCCGAGGGACACCTTATGGCTACACCTTC; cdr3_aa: CASSSRGTPYGYTF
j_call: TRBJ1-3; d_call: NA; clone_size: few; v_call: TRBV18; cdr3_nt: TGTGCCAGCTCACCACCCAGGGCGAGCTCTGGAAACACCATATATTTT; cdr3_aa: CASSPPRASSGNTIYF
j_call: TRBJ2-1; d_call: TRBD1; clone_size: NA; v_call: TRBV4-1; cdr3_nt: TGCGCCAGCAGCCAAGATAAGTTAGGGGGCTCCAATGAGCAGTTCTTC; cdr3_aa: CASSQDKLGGSNEQFF
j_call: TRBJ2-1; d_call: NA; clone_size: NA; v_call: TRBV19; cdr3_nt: TGTGCCAGTAGTATACCCGATACTTACAATGAGCAGTTCTTC; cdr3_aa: CASSIPDTYNEQFF
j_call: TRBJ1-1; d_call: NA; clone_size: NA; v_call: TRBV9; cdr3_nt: TGTGCCAGCAGCGCCAGGGCATCGGGGGGGAGCACTGAAGCTTTCTTT; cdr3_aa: CASSARASGGSTEAFF
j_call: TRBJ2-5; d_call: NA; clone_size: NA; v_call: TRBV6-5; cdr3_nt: TGTGCCAGCAGTTTACAAGTGTACCAAGAGACCCAGTACTTC; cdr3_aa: CASSLQVYQETQYF
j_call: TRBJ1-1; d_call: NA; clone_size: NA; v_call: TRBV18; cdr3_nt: TGTGCCAGCTCATTTAGTGGGGGGGACACTGAAGCTTTCTTT; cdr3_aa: CASSFSGGDTEAFF
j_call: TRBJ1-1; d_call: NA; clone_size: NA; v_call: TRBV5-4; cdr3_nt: TGTGCCAGCAGCTTGGTTGCGGCAAACACTGAAGCTTTCTTT; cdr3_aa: CASSLVAANTEAFF
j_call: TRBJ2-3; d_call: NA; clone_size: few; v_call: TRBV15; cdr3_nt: TGTGCCACCAGCAGAGGGGTGGGAGCCACAGATACGCAGTATTTT; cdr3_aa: CATSRGVGATDTQYF
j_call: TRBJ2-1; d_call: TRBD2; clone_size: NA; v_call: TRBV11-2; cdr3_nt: TGTGCCAGCAGCTCGATAGCGGGAGAGTTCAATGAGCAGTTCTTC; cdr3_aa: CASSSIAGEFNEQFF
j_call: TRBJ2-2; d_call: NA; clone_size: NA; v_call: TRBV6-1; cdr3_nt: TGTGCCAGCAGTGAAGGTGTTAGTACCGGGGAGCTGTTTTTT; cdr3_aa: CASSEGVSTGELFF
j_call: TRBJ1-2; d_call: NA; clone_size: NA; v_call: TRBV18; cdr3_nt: TGTGCCAGCGCCGACATGGAGGGATATGGCTACACCTTC; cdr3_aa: CASADMEGYGYTF